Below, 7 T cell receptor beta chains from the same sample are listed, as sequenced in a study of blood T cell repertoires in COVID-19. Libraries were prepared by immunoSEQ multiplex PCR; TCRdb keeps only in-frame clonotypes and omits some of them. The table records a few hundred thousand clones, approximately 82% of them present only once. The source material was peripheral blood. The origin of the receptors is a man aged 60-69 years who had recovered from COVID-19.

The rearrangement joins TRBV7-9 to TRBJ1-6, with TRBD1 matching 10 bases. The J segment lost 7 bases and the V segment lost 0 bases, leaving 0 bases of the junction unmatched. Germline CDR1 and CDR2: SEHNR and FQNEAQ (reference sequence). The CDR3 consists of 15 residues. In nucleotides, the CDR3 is TGTGCCAGCAGCTTAGCGGGACAGGGGAATTCACCCCTCCACTTT. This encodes CASSLAGQGNSPLHF.

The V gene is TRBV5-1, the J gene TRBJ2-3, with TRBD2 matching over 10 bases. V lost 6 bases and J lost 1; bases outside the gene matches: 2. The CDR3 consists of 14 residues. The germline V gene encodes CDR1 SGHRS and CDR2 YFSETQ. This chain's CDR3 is CASMGTSGTDTQYF. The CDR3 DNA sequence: TGCGCCAGCATGGGGACTAGCGGCACAGATACGCAGTATTTT.

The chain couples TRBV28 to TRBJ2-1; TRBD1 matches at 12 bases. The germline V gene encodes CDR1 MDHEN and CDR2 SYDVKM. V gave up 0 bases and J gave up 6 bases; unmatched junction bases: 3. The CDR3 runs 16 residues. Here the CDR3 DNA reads TGTGCCAGCAGTTTATGGGAGGGACAGGGGGCCAATGAGCAGTTCTTC. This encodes CASSLWEGQGANEQFF.

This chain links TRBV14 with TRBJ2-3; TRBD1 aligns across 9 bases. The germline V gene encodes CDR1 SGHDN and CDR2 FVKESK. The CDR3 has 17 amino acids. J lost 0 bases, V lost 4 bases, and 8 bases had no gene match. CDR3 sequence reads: CASSPPLDRGSTDTQYF. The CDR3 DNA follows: TGTGCCAGCAGCCCGCCTTTGGACAGGGGAAGCACAGATACGCAGTATTTT.

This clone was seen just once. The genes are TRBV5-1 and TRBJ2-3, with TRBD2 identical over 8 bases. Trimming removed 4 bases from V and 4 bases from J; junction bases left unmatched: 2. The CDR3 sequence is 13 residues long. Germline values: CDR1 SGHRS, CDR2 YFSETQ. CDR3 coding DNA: TGCGCCAGCAGCCACGGGGGGGCAGATACGCAGTATTTT. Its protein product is CASSHGGADTQYF.

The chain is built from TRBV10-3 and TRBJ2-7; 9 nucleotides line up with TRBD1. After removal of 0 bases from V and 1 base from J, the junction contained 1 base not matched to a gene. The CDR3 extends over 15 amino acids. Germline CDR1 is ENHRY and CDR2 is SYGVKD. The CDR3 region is CAISESDRGSYEQYF. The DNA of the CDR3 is TGTGCCATCAGTGAGTCGGACAGGGGATCCTACGAGCAGTACTTC.

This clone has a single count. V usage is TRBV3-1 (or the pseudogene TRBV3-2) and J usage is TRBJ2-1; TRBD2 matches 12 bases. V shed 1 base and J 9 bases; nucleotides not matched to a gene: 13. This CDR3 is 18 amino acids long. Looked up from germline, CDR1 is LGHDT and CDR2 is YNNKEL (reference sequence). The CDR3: CASSQAPASGRAIGEQFF. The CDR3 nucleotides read TGTGCCAGCAGCCAAGCCCCCGCTAGCGGGAGGGCCATCGGTGAGCAGTTCTTC.